This T cell receptor beta chain was profiled in a study of cytomegalovirus exposure and HLA in healthy donors (dated by TCRdb to about 2017). For the wider study: In an earlier analysis of approximately 500 of the donors, 276 Gb of sequence data and roughly 100 million unique TCR beta sequences from 150 million to 200 million T cells were reported. In an earlier analysis of several hundred of the donors, high-throughput TCR beta sequencing was used to judge whether each TCR beta V gene segment behaved as functional or pseudogenic. All discovery cohort repertoires had been generated using a single sequencing platform. The study aimed to test whether cataloging public T cell receptors could reveal signatures of past pathogen exposure. Donor age, sex, ethnicity and CMV serostatus were collected together with the repertoire data. The T cell repertoires of about 700 subjects were profiled by immunosequencing and related to cytomegalovirus serostatus. Across 398 genotyped donors of the cohort, an average of about 200,000 unique TCR beta nucleotide sequences per donor were sequenced, and roughly 17% of those sequences were non-productive. Because of strong linkage in the cohort, five DR-DQ haplotypes were treated as single units for association and clustering. An early release covering 550 to 650 HLA-typed donors comprised 250 to 350 gigabases of sequencing data and around 86 million unique TCR sequences. Of the 300 to 500 genotyped donors, more than 75% were placed in the genetic ancestry cluster associated with self-reported Caucasian donors. A later analysis re-analyzed previously published TCR beta repertoires from 550 to 700 donors and added high-resolution HLA genotyping to study TCR occurrence patterns. To predict cytomegalovirus infection status, the study combined high-throughput TCR immunosequencing, statistical association of individual TCRs with disease status, and machine learning. In addition to the first cohort of roughly 700 subjects, a separate validation cohort of 130 or so different subjects was used. In a later genetic analysis, genome-wide SNP genotypes for about 65% of the 666 donors were used, and that subset was treated as a discovery cohort. The later analysis used no new phenotypic data to find candidate immune exposures, relying instead on TCR beta sequences and their occurrence across donors. Typing coverage varied by locus: 629-630 donors for A, B, C, DRB1 and DQB1; approximately 500 for DQA1; about 570 for DPA1; 450 to 480 for DPB1. HLA typing included class I and class II loci at four-digit resolution.

Paper-wide results and their limitations: The only immune exposure information available for the cohort was CMV serostatus. A further reported finding was that TCR beta sequences accurately predicted the HLA-A and HLA-B alleles for most subjects in the first cohort. At a false discovery rate of 0.05, a later analysis linked 16,951 TCR beta sequences to specific HLA alleles. The study listed 164 TCR beta chains as associated with cytomegalovirus. Because counts were too low, 15 or so rarely observed V segments, including chromosome 9 orphons, were excluded from the earlier analysis of several hundred of the donors. Cytomegalovirus status was reported to be diagnosed by the classifier with high specificity and sensitivity in both the original and validation cohorts. Most TCR sequences were observed very rarely across donors, whereas some public TCRs were present in many individuals. A later analysis found that HLA-associated TCR beta chains were more clonally expanded and had lower generation probabilities than equally common non-associated chains. A later analysis reported that several top co-occurrence clusters appeared linked to parvovirus B19, influenza, CMV and Epstein-Barr virus. Sequencing depth was assumed to be roughly uniform across donors in the presence/absence analyses, though that assumption may not hold. Strong co-occurrence of HLA alleles, especially DR and DQ, made assigning TCR associations to individual alleles difficult. According to a later analysis, TCR association rates differed among HLA loci, with DRB1 alleles showing the most associated TCRs and HLA-C alleles showing the fewest. The sequencing pipeline was judged likely to have produced a cluster of highly shared sequence variants as a technical artifact. Linkage disequilibrium might explain the correlated functional status among segregating V segments, but an unknown experimental factor could not be excluded. In vitro tests confirmed that a few of the cytomegalovirus-associated TCR beta chains recognize cytomegalovirus antigens. The cohort was sequenced for TCR beta chains only, and without alpha or paired-chain data the features that could be detected were limited. According to a later genetic analysis, donors in an Asian-associated ancestry cluster had fewer N-insertions in productive TCRs than the roughly 670-donor mean. Some IMGT-functional V segments, including TRBV6-2 and TRBV6-3, could not be told apart with the 87-base-pair reads, so those segments were excluded. Because HLA typing was missing for some donors at each locus, association tests included only the typed subset. An association between a missense DCLRE1C variant and V-gene and J-gene trimming of TCR beta chains was found in a later genetic analysis and replicated in an independent cohort. In an earlier analysis of roughly 500 of the donors, most TCR beta V segments appeared in productive rearrangements about 87% or about 30% of the time, broadly matching IMGT annotations. The authors suggested that the approach could potentially be generalized to other disease states and immunological phenotypes. A later analysis found that most CMV-associated TCR beta chains appeared HLA-restricted, with HLA associations seemingly driven largely by CMV exposure.

After removal of 2 bases from V and 7 bases from J, the junction retains 2 bases not matched to a gene. Taken from cysteine to phenylalanine, the CDR3 has 12 residues. The read is trimmed to its CDR3 DNA, 36 bases read in frame from base 1. From a lookup of the germline V gene (reference sequence), CDR1 and CDR2 are SGHNT and YYREEE. In total, fewer than 750 healthy bone marrow donors made up the cohort. At the time of sampling, all cohort members were nominally healthy, though unrecorded immune exposures were likely present. The donor tested CMV seropositive, placing the donor among the roughly 300 seropositive members of the cohort. A peripheral blood sample was collected from each donor, and TCR beta sequencing was performed on peripheral blood mononuclear cells. Genomic DNA extraction from the blood cell samples was performed with the Qiagen DNeasy Blood Extraction Kit. The library was produced with the immunoSEQ multiplex PCR assay. The multiplex PCR relied on a mix of 60 forward primers for TCR Vbeta segments and 13 reverse primers for TCR Jbeta segments. Amplification of the CDR3 region of rearranged TCR beta genes was performed with a multiplex PCR assay on genomic DNA. The Illumina HiSeq System was used to sequence the amplified TCR beta libraries as 87-base-pair reads. On the study's bioinformatics: A later analysis tallied about 77 million unique TCR beta chains across the approximately 670 repertoires, and about 10 million of those chains were shared by two or more donors. Raw reads were error-corrected and collapsed into unique sequences with a nearest-neighbor algorithm that merged closely related sequences to remove PCR and sequencing errors. V, D and J gene segments were assigned by aligning CDR3 sequences to IMGT reference sequences. For a sequence to be retained, a match of at least six nucleotides was required to both a V gene segment and a J gene segment. Rearrangements were called productive when the CDR3 lacked stop codons and stayed in frame with V and J; all others were non-productive. CDR3 was defined according to IMGT convention as the region running from the second conserved V-encoded cysteine to the conserved J-encoded phenylalanine. The earlier analysis of about 610 of the donors excluded any sequence lacking an unambiguous match to a single V gene segment. An earlier analysis of under 750 of the donors called V segments functional above 56.7% productive rearrangements and segregating when the between-donor standard deviation exceeded 5%. A statistical classification framework was built to diagnose cytomegalovirus status from the catalog of TCR beta chain sequences. A later analysis assigned V and J genes by comparing TCR nucleotide sequences with IMGT/GENE-DB human TR gene sequences. In a later analysis, CDR3 sequences and most-parsimonious VDJ recombination scenarios were assigned using the TCRdist pipeline. In a later analysis, each TCR beta chain was defined by its CDR3 amino acid sequence together with its V-gene family, and reads lacking a unique V-gene family were excluded. A later analysis removed 550 to 650 highly shared, low-generation-probability nucleotide sequences to deal with suspected cross-contamination and a sequencing artifact. For each public chain, a later analysis derived a clonal expansion index from normalized ranks of inferred template counts within each repertoire. In a later analysis, generation probabilities were computed using a VDJ recombination model fitted to out-of-frame rearrangements, and the results were checked against IGoR. A later analysis scored TCR-TCR, TCR-HLA and TCR-CMV co-occurrence with hypergeometric tests, applying a repertoire-size bias correction to TCR pairs. False discovery rates were estimated in a later analysis by permuting HLA or CMV assignments 20 times. In a later analysis, co-occurring TCRs were grouped with DBSCAN, and TCRdist sequence similarity was added when clustering was performed within HLA-allele-positive subsets. Repertoires with fewer than 30,000 or more than 120,000 public chains were left out of co-occurrence clustering, as were a handful of repertoires with anomalous nucleotide sharing. Imported from immuneACCESS, the table was reduced by TCRdb to in-frame sequences with V and J called. These copies leave out some clones; in studies compared against another copy, an unresolved V gene accounts for under half, and the cause of the remainder is not known. The V and J calls and clone size are taken from that table; D and trimming were inferred from the DNA. Counted in this sample were fewer than 250,000 clones; roughly 87% of them appeared once. Approximately 5.7% of the sample goes to the ten largest clones.

In the case of this clone: Its antigen remains unidentified. Base qualities were left out, and no much larger clone turns up one base away.

The chain is made from TRBV5-4 and TRBJ1-1, and TRBD1 aligns with 7 junction nucleotides. The sequence was obtained from a man between 40 and 49 years old in good health and CMV-seropositive. The sequencing input was PBMCs. CDR3 sequence: CASSFGQVEAFF. The nucleotides read TGTGCCAGCAGCTTCGGACAGGTTGAAGCTTTCTTT.